A single sample gave rise to the 9 T cell receptor beta chains below, sequenced in a study of blood T cells in healthy people across ages (dated by TCRdb to 2015 to 2017). The library was prepared using 5' RACE. The second PCR ran for about 7 to 11 cycles and used a J-beta primer mix along with a sample-barcoded 5' primer. Clones were called with MiXCR by TCRdb after fastp trimmed the public reads at Q25, and only in-frame beta chains were retained. Rows are combined by CDR3 protein, so each entry shows the most common genes and DNA. Across this sample there are fewer than 2,000,000 distinct CDR3 sequences, with about 39% seen only once. The top ten clonotypes cover under 25% of the sample. Input material: blood. Receptor source: a human donor in good health.

The chain couples TRBV19 to TRBJ2-3; 10 bases are a match to TRBD2. J gave up 0 bases and V 3 bases, and 3 bases lay outside the gene matches. This CDR3 has 16 amino acids. The germline gives CDR1 LNHDA, CDR2 SQIVND (reference sequence). This chain's CDR3 is CASSMVAGGSTDTQYF. CDR3 nucleotide sequence: TGTGCCAGTAGTATGGTAGCGGGGGGTAGCACAGATACGCAGTATTTT. Full variable domain (remainder filled in from reference TRBV19 and TRBJ2-3): DGGITQSPKYLFRKEGQNVTLSCEQNLNHDAMYWYRQDPGQGLRLIYYSQIVNDFQKGDIAEGYSVSREKKESFPLTVTSAQKNPTAFYLCASSMVAGGSTDTQYFGPGTRLTVL.

This rearrangement joins TRBV7-8 to TRBJ2-7; D perhaps matches TRBD2 (5 bases). The CDR3 has 14 amino acids. V was cut by 4 bases and J by 4 bases, with 14 bases left in between. Germline V gene sequence: CDR1 SGHVS, CDR2 FQNEAQ. CDR3 sequence reads: CASSSRETFYEQYF. The CDR3 DNA sequence: TGTGCCAGCAGCTCCCGGGAAACATTTTACGAGCAGTACTTC.

The V call is TRBV27, the J call TRBJ2-5, with D possibly matching TRBD2 (6 bases). The DNA end is more similar to TRBJ2-7, so the J call may be wrong. The germline V gene has CDR1 MNHEY and CDR2 SMNVEV (reference sequence). This CDR3 comprises 15 residues. CDR3 sequence reads: CASRRVGGEPYEQYF. CDR3 nucleotides: TGTGCCAGCAGACGTGTCGGGGGAGAACCCTACGAGCAGTACTTC.

The chain recombines TRBV10-3 with TRBJ1-5, with 7 bases lining up with TRBD1. The trim removed 0 bases at V and 6 bases at J, leaving 2 bases unmatched. The CDR3 length is 14 residues. Germline lookup yields CDR1 ENHRY and CDR2 SYGVKD. The chain's CDR3 is CAISESTGVQPQHF. CDR3 bases: TGTGCCATCAGTGAGTCTACAGGGGTTCAGCCCCAGCATTTT.

The V call is TRBV20-1, the J call TRBJ2-3; D is unclear. The CDR3 runs 14 residues. The germline gives CDR1 DFQATT, CDR2 SNEGSKA (reference sequence). The V end lost 0 bases, the J end lost 1 base, and 8 bases lay between the germline ends. The CDR3 sequence is CSARDPARTDTQYF. Written as DNA, the CDR3 is TGCAGTGCTAGAGATCCGGCTCGCACAGATACGCAGTATTTT.

This sequence joins TRBV28 and TRBJ2-1, with D tentatively TRBD1 (6 bases). Germline V gene sequence: CDR1 MDHEN, CDR2 SYDVKM. The CDR3 is 16 amino acids. V shed 5 bases and J shed 9 bases, with 23 bases lying between them. The CDR3: CASSATDFSRGSEQFF. CDR3 nucleotide sequence: TGTGCCAGCAGTGCGACCGACTTTAGCAGGGGAAGTGAGCAGTTCTTC.

This clonotype was seen more than once but under ten times. V usage is TRBV6-5 and J usage is TRBJ2-2, with unresolved D. Germline CDR1 reads MNHEY; CDR2 reads SVGAGI. The CDR3 runs to 13 residues. V was trimmed by 3 bases and J by 4 bases, leaving 6 bases between them. The CDR3 DNA reads TGTGCCAGCAGTTATCGTGGCACCGGGGAGCTGTTTTTT. As protein: CASSYRGTGELFF.

The V gene is TRBV7-2, the J gene TRBJ1-2, with D unresolved. CDR1 and CDR2 from the germline V gene are SGHTA and FQGNSA. This CDR3 contains 13 residues. The V and J ends lost 1 base and 3 bases respectively, with 6 bases between them. The CDR3 spells CASSLDLYYGYTF. DNA for the CDR3: TGTGCCAGCAGCTTAGACCTTTACTATGGCTACACCTTC.

Comments on this clonotype: The junction departs from the called germline gene at one end, perhaps through a read error. The gene calls are TRBV6-5 and TRBJ1-4; the D is unclear. Looked up from germline, CDR1 is MNHEY and CDR2 is SVGAGI. The CDR3 sequence is 14 residues long. The chain's CDR3 is CASSYSEGGEKRFF. CDR3 DNA: TGTGCCAGCAGTTACTCAGAAGGTGGTGAAAAACGGTTTTTT.